This T cell receptor (beta chain) stems from a study of Ad26.COV2.S vaccination and SARS-CoV-2 variants. Sequencing was performed with immunoSEQ multiplex PCR; in TCRdb, only in-frame clones are kept and a portion is missing. The sample records some 420,000 clones, around 89% being singletons. The treatment: 15 to 20 received Ad26.COV2.S at low or high dose, single or two shots; roughly 5 received placebo; per-sample allocation not given. Repertoires come from day 63 after the first vaccine or placebo injection. There are 14 residues in the CDR3. Germline loops: CDR1 SGHTA, CDR2 FQGNSA. V lost 1 base, J lost 1 base, and 6 bases lay in between.

The clonotype originates from a person aged 18-65 years who received the Ad26.COV2.S COVID-19 vaccine or a placebo. This sample comprised peripheral blood, obtained in a trial of Ad26.COV2.S vaccine versus placebo. The chain joins TRBV7-2 to TRBJ2-3; the D is unclear. CDR3 in amino acids: CASSLDPGTDTQYF. The CDR3 DNA reads as TGTGCCAGCAGCTTAGATCCAGGCACAGATACGCAGTATTTT. Complete variable domain (other parts from reference TRBV7-2 and TRBJ2-3): GAGVSQSPSNKVTEKGKDVELRCDPISGHTALYWYRQSLGQGLEFLIYFQGNSAPDKSGLPSDRFSAERTGGSVSTLTIQRTQQEDSAVYLCASSLDPGTDTQYFGPGTRLTVL.